This TCR beta chain was sequenced in a study of beta chain features in type 1 diabetes. Purities over 98% were achieved in all sorted populations. Expressed TCRB transcripts were sequenced after all isolated RNA was converted to cDNA. Data came from immunoSEQ multiplex PCR; TCRdb stores just in-frame clones and leaves some out. Of about 40,000 clones in the sample, more than 40% were seen once. This clone was seen a handful of times. This CDR3 is built from 14 residues. V shed 6 bases and J 7 bases; nucleotides not matched to a gene: 9. Germline V gene sequence: CDR1 SGHAT, CDR2 FQDESV (reference sequence).

Input material: central memory CD4+ T cells from blood. The TCR sequence derives from a woman aged 18-29 years in good health. The chain is built from TRBV11-1 and TRBJ2-1, with 7 bases identical to TRBD1. CDR3 coding DNA: TGTGCCAGCAGACCTGAAGTCAGGGGGAATGAGCAGTTCTTC. This translates into CASRPEVRGNEQFF.